This T cell receptor (beta chain) appears in the sequencing data of a study of response to subunit inactivated influenza vaccine (dated by TCRdb to the late 2010s). With respect to the entire study: The study used deep quantitative T cell receptor repertoire profiling to track responses to a trivalent subunit inactivated influenza vaccine.

Library preparation used RT-PCR. The instrument was an Illumina HiSeq 2500. Through fastp at Q25 and MiXCR, TCRdb rebuilt clones from the public reads, retaining in-frame beta chains. Duplicate CDR3 protein sequences are folded into a single record with the most common DNA and genes. The sample includes about 650,000 distinct CDR3 sequences, with around 15% observed a single time. In total, the top ten clones hold approximately 7.6% of the sample. The germline ends are 14 bases apart after V is trimmed by 5 bases and J by 2 bases. The germline V gene (reference sequence) yields DFQATT for CDR1 and SNEGSKA for CDR2. From the cysteine through the phenylalanine, the CDR3 covers 14 amino acids. The DNA shown is the 42-base CDR3, in frame from base 1. Broader findings and caveats from the paper: The authors suggested that each seasonal influenza vaccination may recruit only a limited number of new T cells.

Note on this clonotype: Its recognized antigen is unknown. No clone much larger than this one lies a single base away; base qualities are absent.

The sequence was obtained from a man aged 50 to 59 who received an inactivated influenza vaccine. Donor details come from another sample of the same person, matched by shared clones. The rearranged segments are TRBV20-1 and TRBJ2-3, with the identity of the D gene unclear. The material was PBMCs from blood, obtained roughly 15 days before vaccination. Read as DNA, the sequence is TGCAGTGCTGCCAAGGCAGTCTCCACAGATACGCAGTATTTT. It codes for CSAAKAVSTDTQYF.